Listed below are T cell receptor beta chains from one sample, sequenced in a study of T-cell reconstitution after alpha-beta-depleted transplantation in children. One entry per CDR3 protein results from TCRdb running MiXCR on the PCR reads. The top ten clones hold 25% to 30% of a sample with around 450,000 distinct CDR3 sequences, about 45% of them seen once. Sequenced material: PBMCs, taken before TCRalphabeta/CD19-depleted stem cell transplant. The receptors were sampled from a girl aged 2-9 years with aplastic anemia, due to receive a stem cell transplant. Each CDR3 is given with its conserved first and last residue. The D gene is left open where the match is weak. The size entry is marked missing in some rows and otherwise reads once, few, many or a size class.

length: 12
J: TRBJ2-5
D: TRBD1
V: TRBV10-3
size: -
DNA: TGTGCCACCCAGGGGGCAGGAGAGACCCAGTACTTC
CDR3: CATQGAGETQYF

length: 14
J: TRBJ2-2
D: -
V: TRBV20-1
size: -
DNA: TGCAGTGCTAGAGATTTTTCGGGGACCGGGGAGCTGTTTTTT
CDR3: CSARDFSGTGELFF

length: 15
J: TRBJ2-3
D: TRBD2
V: TRBV20-1
size: many
DNA: TGCAGTGCTAGAGATCGCGGGAGGGCCCCGGATACGCAGTATTTT
CDR3: CSARDRGRAPDTQYF

length: 15
J: TRBJ1-2
D: -
V: TRBV7-2
size: many
DNA: TGTGCCAGCAGCTTTGGGGGGGGAAGGTCGGGAGGCTACACCTTC
CDR3: CASSFGGGRSGGYTF

length: 12
J: TRBJ1-1
D: -
V: TRBV7-9
size: many
DNA: TGTGCCAGCAGCCGAGAGAACACTGAAGCTTTCTTT
CDR3: CASSRENTEAFF

length: 14
J: TRBJ2-2
D: -
V: TRBV6-1
size: -
DNA: TGTGCCAGCACCGGACACCCGAACACCGGGGAGCTGTTTTTT
CDR3: CASTGHPNTGELFF

length: 17
J: TRBJ2-1
D: -
V: TRBV20-1
size: few
DNA: TGCAGTGCTAGAGATAAAGAAGGGACCCTATCGTACAATGAGCAGTTCTTC
CDR3: CSARDKEGTLSYNEQFF

length: 16
J: TRBJ2-2
D: -
V: TRBV7-3
size: many
DNA: TGTGCCAGCAGCTTAACGGTCTTACGAAACACCGGGGAGCTGTTTTTT
CDR3: CASSLTVLRNTGELFF

length: 17
J: TRBJ2-5
D: TRBD2
V: TRBV20-1
size: many
DNA: TGCAGTGCTAGAGATAGGTGGCTAGCGGGGTTCCAAGAGACCCAGTACTTC
CDR3: CSARDRWLAGFQETQYF

length: 13
J: TRBJ2-2
D: -
V: TRBV7-9
size: -
DNA: TGTGCCAGCAGCCCAGGTGTCACCGGGGAGCTGTTTTTT
CDR3: CASSPGVTGELFF

length: 12
J: TRBJ2-7
D: -
V: TRBV20-1
size: few
DNA: TGCAGTGCTAGTACACTGAGCGACGAGCAGTACTTC
CDR3: CSASTLSDEQYF

length: 16
J: TRBJ1-2
D: TRBD1
V: TRBV7-2
size: -
DNA: TGTGCCAGCAGCTTGGGGACCGACAGGGGGCTCTATGGCTACACCTTC
CDR3: CASSLGTDRGLYGYTF

length: 13
J: TRBJ2-1
D: -
V: TRBV7-9
size: -
DNA: TGTGCCAGCAGCCTGGACAAAGACAATGAGCAGTTCTTC
CDR3: CASSLDKDNEQFF

length: 12
J: TRBJ2-7
D: TRBD1
V: TRBV2
size: -
DNA: TGTGCCAGCAAGGACAGGCCTTACGAGCAGTACTTC
CDR3: CASKDRPYEQYF

length: 15
J: TRBJ2-7
D: TRBD2
V: TRBV29-1
size: -
DNA: TGCAGCGTTGAGACCCGAAGCGGGAGTGATTACGAGCAGTACTTC
CDR3: CSVETRSGSDYEQYF

length: 16
J: TRBJ2-5
D: -
V: TRBV29-1
size: -
DNA: TGCAGCGTTTGGGCCTCTCGGGCCAAGGGCCAAGAGACCCAGTACTTC
CDR3: CSVWASRAKGQETQYF

length: 16
J: TRBJ2-7
D: TRBD2
V: TRBV15
size: many
DNA: TGTGCCACCAGCAGAGATCTAGCGGGTAGCTCCTACGAGCAGTACTTC
CDR3: CATSRDLAGSSYEQYF

length: 18
J: TRBJ2-2
D: TRBD2
V: TRBV11-2
size: -
DNA: TGTGCCAGCAGCTTAGGGAGAGTTGGCGGGAGACTCACCGGGGAGCTGTTTTTT
CDR3: CASSLGRVGGRLTGELFF

length: 14
J: TRBJ2-7
D: TRBD2
V: TRBV7-2
size: -
DNA: TGTGCCAGCAGCCTACTAGCGGGCCCCTACGAGCAGTACTTC
CDR3: CASSLLAGPYEQYF

length: 14
J: TRBJ1-1
D: -
V: TRBV2
size: -
DNA: TGTGCCAGCACATCATTTCAGGGTGGAACTGAAGCTTTCTTT
CDR3: CASTSFQGGTEAFF

length: 13
J: TRBJ2-7
D: -
V: TRBV23-1
size: -
DNA: TGCGCCAGCAGTCAGTCTGACACTTACGAGCAGTACTTC
CDR3: CASSQSDTYEQYF

length: 15
J: TRBJ1-2
D: -
V: TRBV27
size: -
DNA: TGTGCCAGCAGTTTAGGGTCAGGGATGAGCTATGGCTACACCTTC
CDR3: CASSLGSGMSYGYTF

length: 17
J: TRBJ2-5
D: -
V: TRBV14
size: many
DNA: TGTGCCAGCAGCCAAGAGACCGACAGATACCTCCAAGAGACCCAGTACTTC
CDR3: CASSQETDRYLQETQYF

length: 15
J: TRBJ2-4
D: -
V: TRBV29-1
size: -
DNA: TGCAGCGTTGCACCGGACAGCTTAGCCAAAAACATTCAGTACTTC
CDR3: CSVAPDSLAKNIQYF

length: 15
J: TRBJ2-7
D: TRBD2
V: TRBV20-1
size: few
DNA: TGCAGTGCTATTGGAGAGAATAGCGGGGGCTACGAGCAGTACTTC
CDR3: CSAIGENSGGYEQYF

length: 15
J: TRBJ2-1
D: TRBD2
V: TRBV5-1
size: -
DNA: TGCGCCAGCAGCTTGGAGTCTAGCGGGGGGGATGAGCAGTTCTTC
CDR3: CASSLESSGGDEQFF

length: 14
J: TRBJ2-1
D: -
V: TRBV29-1
size: many
DNA: TGCAGCGTTGGAGTCCAAGGGCCTTACAATGAGCAGTTCTTC
CDR3: CSVGVQGPYNEQFF

length: 14
J: TRBJ2-1
D: TRBD1
V: TRBV5-1
size: -
DNA: TGCGCCAGCAGCCCGTCGACAGGGCTGAATGAGCAGTTCTTC
CDR3: CASSPSTGLNEQFF

length: 19
J: TRBJ1-3
D: -
V: TRBV5-1
size: -
DNA: TGCGCCAGCAGCTTGGGGTTGAGCGGACTCACCGACTCTGGAAACACCACATATTTT
CDR3: CASSLGLSGLTDSGNTTYF

length: 13
J: TRBJ1-1
D: -
V: TRBV9
size: few
DNA: TGTGCCAGCAGCGTAGGTTCGAACACTGAAGCTTTCTTT
CDR3: CASSVGSNTEAFF

length: 17
J: TRBJ2-3
D: TRBD2
V: TRBV7-2
size: -
DNA: TGTGCCAGCAGCTTCGCCACACTAGCGGGGCGGGGAGATACGCAGTATTTT
CDR3: CASSFATLAGRGDTQYF

length: 14
J: TRBJ2-1
D: -
V: TRBV12-3/TRBV12-4
size: many
DNA: TGTGCCAGCATCGGGGACGGAGGTCCCAATGAGCAGTTCTTC
CDR3: CASIGDGGPNEQFF

length: 14
J: TRBJ1-2
D: -
V: TRBV27
size: -
DNA: TGTGCCAGCAGTACCCGGGGAGATTCTTATGGCTACACCTTC
CDR3: CASSTRGDSYGYTF

length: 16
J: TRBJ2-7
D: -
V: TRBV7-2
size: few
DNA: TGTGCCAGCAGCCTATTAGCGAAAGTGAGCTCCTACGAGCAGTACTTC
CDR3: CASSLLAKVSSYEQYF

length: 16
J: TRBJ1-2
D: TRBD1
V: TRBV7-9
size: -
DNA: TGTGCCAGCAGCTCACCGGGGGACAGATCTAACTATGGCTACACCTTC
CDR3: CASSSPGDRSNYGYTF

length: 13
J: TRBJ2-1
D: TRBD2
V: TRBV13
size: few
DNA: TGTGCCAGCAGCTTAGGTGGGAGGGCAGAGCAGTTCTTC
CDR3: CASSLGGRAEQFF

length: 14
J: TRBJ1-6
D: TRBD1
V: TRBV20-1
size: many
DNA: TGCAGTGCATCAGACGGACAGGGGTATTCACCCCTCCACTTT
CDR3: CSASDGQGYSPLHF

length: 16
J: TRBJ1-5
D: TRBD1
V: TRBV19
size: few
DNA: TGTGCCAGTAGTCCGAACTGGACAGGACACAATCAGCCCCAGCATTTT
CDR3: CASSPNWTGHNQPQHF

length: 10
J: TRBJ2-3
D: -
V: TRBV29-1
size: -
DNA: TGCAGCGGCAGGATGGATACGCAGTATTTT
CDR3: CSGRMDTQYF

length: 14
J: TRBJ2-7
D: TRBD1
V: TRBV13
size: many
DNA: TGTGCCAGCAGCTTAGGCGCAGGGGGCCGCGAGCAGTACTTC
CDR3: CASSLGAGGREQYF

length: 16
J: TRBJ2-1
D: -
V: TRBV4-2
size: few
DNA: TGTGCCAGCAGCCCCGAAGGGAGAGGTCCCTACAATGAGCAGTTCTTC
CDR3: CASSPEGRGPYNEQFF

length: 14
J: TRBJ2-1
D: -
V: TRBV19
size: many
DNA: TGTGCCAGTAGCGGACAGAGCTCCTACAATGAGCAGTTCTTC
CDR3: CASSGQSSYNEQFF

length: 14
J: TRBJ2-7
D: -
V: TRBV12-3/TRBV12-4
size: -
DNA: TGTGCCAGCAGTTTAACGACAGGAGCCTACGAGCAGTACTTC
CDR3: CASSLTTGAYEQYF

length: 18
J: TRBJ2-1
D: -
V: TRBV6-2/TRBV6-3
size: -
DNA: TGTGCCAGCACCCCGGGGGTAGCAAGCCAAAGCTCCTACAATGAGCAGTTCTTC
CDR3: CASTPGVASQSSYNEQFF

length: 16
J: TRBJ2-5
D: -
V: TRBV4-1
size: -
DNA: TGCGCCAGCAGCCAAAGTCACTGGGGCCGGGGAGAGACCCAGTACTTC
CDR3: CASSQSHWGRGETQYF

length: 14
J: TRBJ1-1
D: TRBD1
V: TRBV15
size: -
DNA: TGTGCCACCAGCAGAGACAGGGGGCACACTGAAGCTTTCTTT
CDR3: CATSRDRGHTEAFF

length: 17
J: TRBJ2-3
D: -
V: TRBV14
size: -
DNA: TGTGCCAGCAGCCGAATACCTATAATGGCTAGCACAGATACGCAGTATTTT
CDR3: CASSRIPIMASTDTQYF

length: 16
J: TRBJ2-1
D: TRBD1
V: TRBV5-1
size: few
DNA: TGCGCCAGCAGCTTGACAGGGGAAATATCCATCCATGAGCAGTTCTTC
CDR3: CASSLTGEISIHEQFF

length: 13
J: TRBJ2-7
D: -
V: TRBV29-1
size: -
DNA: TGCAGCGTGGTGGCGGACAACTCCTACGAGCAGTACTTC
CDR3: CSVVADNSYEQYF

length: 15
J: TRBJ2-3
D: TRBD2
V: TRBV6-4
size: -
DNA: TGTGCCAGCAGTGACCGCGGGGGAACCACAGATACGCAGTATTTT
CDR3: CASSDRGGTTDTQYF

length: 16
J: TRBJ2-5
D: TRBD2
V: TRBV19
size: -
DNA: TGTGCCAGTACTCCGGGAGGGGCCGAGCAAGGAGAGACCCAGTACTTC
CDR3: CASTPGGAEQGETQYF

length: 19
J: TRBJ2-1
D: TRBD2
V: TRBV7-6
size: many
DNA: TGTGCCAGCAGCTGGCCAGCGGGAGAAGAACATACAGGCTACAATGAGCAGTTCTTC
CDR3: CASSWPAGEEHTGYNEQFF

length: 15
J: TRBJ1-2
D: TRBD1
V: TRBV6-5
size: many
DNA: TGTGCCAGCAGTTACCGATTGACAGGGGTAGATGGCTACACCTTC
CDR3: CASSYRLTGVDGYTF

length: 13
J: TRBJ1-1
D: -
V: TRBV5-1
size: many
DNA: TGCGCCAGCAGTGGTCGAGGGAACACTGAAGCTTTCTTT
CDR3: CASSGRGNTEAFF

length: 15
J: TRBJ2-1
D: -
V: TRBV5-1
size: many
DNA: TGCGCCAGCAGCCAAAACAGGGTTGGTCGAAATGAGCAGTTCTTC
CDR3: CASSQNRVGRNEQFF

length: 14
J: TRBJ1-4
D: -
V: TRBV12-3/TRBV12-4
size: -
DNA: TGTGCCAGCAGCATCAGGGACGTGGGCGAAAAACTGTTTTTT
CDR3: CASSIRDVGEKLFF

length: 15
J: TRBJ2-7
D: TRBD2
V: TRBV27
size: -
DNA: TGTGCCAGCAGCCCAATAGGGAGGGGTACCTATGAGCAGTACTTC
CDR3: CASSPIGRGTYEQYF

length: 12
J: TRBJ1-5
D: -
V: TRBV6-1
size: -
DNA: TGTGCCAGCAATGAGAGCAATCAGCCCCAGCATTTT
CDR3: CASNESNQPQHF

length: 13
J: TRBJ1-2
D: -
V: TRBV5-6
size: -
DNA: TGTGCCAGCAGCTTGGTGCGGACGCAGGGCTACACCTTC
CDR3: CASSLVRTQGYTF